The rows below give T cell receptor beta chains drawn from one sample of a study of shared clonotypes between healthy human individuals. The repertoire was sequenced with immunoSEQ multiplex PCR; TCRdb's copy has only in-frame clones and lacks some. The repertoire holds about 1,800,000 clones, with less than 95% as singletons. Material for sequencing was naive CD8+ T cells sorted from blood. Receptor source: a man aged 18 to 29 in good health. Each CDR3 is given with its conserved first and last residue. The D gene is left open where the match is weak.

V	D	J	CDR3
TRBV30	NA	TRBJ1-1	CAWSPGPGAEAFF
TRBV7-9	TRBD1	TRBJ1-5	CASSSSDREIHRDQPQHF
TRBV15	NA	TRBJ1-5	CATSRDRGEGQPQHF
TRBV28	NA	TRBJ2-7	CAGSEPGSSYEQYF
TRBV5-6	NA	TRBJ1-2	CASSLELGNYGYTF
TRBV29-1	TRBD1	TRBJ2-2	CSVEDREDTGELFF
TRBV6-1	NA	TRBJ1-1	CASSEGQGWNTEAFF
TRBV7-9	TRBD2	TRBJ2-7	CASSLELAEYYEQYF
TRBV19	NA	TRBJ2-1	CASSVSGNEQFF
TRBV6-1	NA	TRBJ2-7	CASSPRGPYEQYF
TRBV5-1	NA	TRBJ2-3	CASSQTGDTQYF
TRBV9	NA	TRBJ2-7	CASGDSYEQYF
TRBV18	NA	TRBJ2-3	CASSPTGGTDTQYF
TRBV19	NA	TRBJ2-6	CASSIRGNGANVLTF
TRBV27	NA	TRBJ1-4	CASSYGGELFF
TRBV28	TRBD2	TRBJ2-5	CASSFAGEETQYF
TRBV9	NA	TRBJ2-1	CASSVEGVRGDEQFF
TRBV7-6	NA	TRBJ1-3	CASSSLRSDVVYF
TRBV5-6	NA	TRBJ1-1	CASSLWGVHTEAFF
TRBV2	NA	TRBJ2-2	CASSVIWTASNTGELFF
TRBV30	NA	TRBJ2-7	CAWSSPTDEQYF
TRBV7-9	NA	TRBJ2-5	CASSLGGSETQYF
TRBV5-8	NA	TRBJ1-4	CASSSDNEKLFF
TRBV6-1	NA	TRBJ1-6	CASIPRAALNSPLHF
TRBV7-9	NA	TRBJ1-6	CASSTPPGIQGPNSPLHF
TRBV27	TRBD1	TRBJ2-5	CASSAYPRGQETQYF
TRBV13	NA	TRBJ2-3	CASSPRETNTDTQYF
TRBV10-3	NA	TRBJ1-1	CATDPAPGEGTEAFF
TRBV6-6	TRBD1	TRBJ2-7	CASSYSTGGHYEQYF
TRBV5-1	TRBD1	TRBJ2-7	CASSAGTGRADEQYF
TRBV27	NA	TRBJ2-7	CASSFTSSYEQYF
TRBV7-9	TRBD2	TRBJ2-5	CASSLNAGLAGNQETQYF
TRBV4-3	TRBD2	TRBJ2-1	CASSQVLAGLSNEQFF
TRBV5-6	NA	TRBJ1-1	CASSFGNTEAFF
TRBV27	NA	TRBJ1-5	CASSLQGWQPQHF
TRBV27	NA	TRBJ1-1	CASSLGQNTEAFF
TRBV4-3	NA	TRBJ2-7	CASSQDLQTIYEQYF
TRBV2	TRBD1	TRBJ2-2	CASSTRQGVTGELFF
TRBV30	NA	TRBJ2-7	CAWSSEYEQYF
TRBV2	NA	TRBJ1-1	CASSPSSIQQGFTEAFF
TRBV2	NA	TRBJ2-3	CASSEALETRSTDTQYF